This TCR beta chain was recorded in a study of blood T cell repertoires in COVID-19. Sequenced by immunoSEQ multiplex PCR; TCRdb stores in-frame clones only, minus some. The sample comprises about 58,000 clones, approximately 90% of which are singletons, and under 1.5% rests with the top ten. V was pared by 5 bases and J by 3 bases, with 16 bases between. There are 15 residues in the CDR3. Germline CDR1 is SGHAT and CDR2 is FQDESV (reference sequence). The specimen sequenced was peripheral blood. The rearrangement joins TRBV11-1 to TRBJ1-2, with D possibly being TRBD1 (6 bases). The origin of this receptor is a man aged 55 to 69 with acute or convalescent COVID-19. The CDR3 region is CASSMSQGTHYGYTF. CDR3 sequence (DNA): TGTGCCAGCAGCATGTCCCAGGGGACGCACTATGGCTACACCTTC.